Below, one T cell receptor beta chain is given with its context. Its antigen is currently unknown. cDNA reverse transcribed from extracted RNA served as the sequencing template. Libraries were prepared by immunoSEQ multiplex PCR; TCRdb keeps only in-frame clonotypes and omits some of them. This sample has 30,000 to 45,000 clones; roughly 53% occur once, and the top ten carry more than 1.5%. This specimen comes from a study of CD8+ T cells in alopecia areata. Notes on the study in general: Normal skin's resident alphabeta T cells are also sequenced in scalp samples. Elevated clonality characterized lesional scalp relative to normal scalp, particularly in alopecia totalis/universalis.

CD4+ cells from about 5 patients were sorted into CD25+CD127- cells. In alopecia areata patients, both lesional scalp punch biopsies and peripheral blood were collected. V lost 1 base and J 1 base, leaving 8 bases between the germline ends. CDR1 is SNHLY, CDR2 FYNNEI, per germline. The CDR3 sequence is 15 residues long. This clonotype was obtained from a human donor with alopecia areata. Sequencing input: CD4+ Tregs sorted from blood. The J gene is TRBJ1-3, the V gene TRBV2; D call uncertain. CDR3 nucleotides: TGTGCCAGCAGTGAAGGAACCTGGTCTGGAAACACCATATATTTT. Its translation: CASSEGTWSGNTIYF. The full variable domain, with the rest looked up from reference TRBV2 and TRBJ1-3, is EPEVTQTPSHQVTQMGQEVILRCVPISNHLYFYWYRQILGQKVEFLVSFYNNEISEKSEIFDDQFSVERPDGSNFTLKIRSTKLEDSAMYFCASSEGTWSGNTIYFGEGSWLTVV.